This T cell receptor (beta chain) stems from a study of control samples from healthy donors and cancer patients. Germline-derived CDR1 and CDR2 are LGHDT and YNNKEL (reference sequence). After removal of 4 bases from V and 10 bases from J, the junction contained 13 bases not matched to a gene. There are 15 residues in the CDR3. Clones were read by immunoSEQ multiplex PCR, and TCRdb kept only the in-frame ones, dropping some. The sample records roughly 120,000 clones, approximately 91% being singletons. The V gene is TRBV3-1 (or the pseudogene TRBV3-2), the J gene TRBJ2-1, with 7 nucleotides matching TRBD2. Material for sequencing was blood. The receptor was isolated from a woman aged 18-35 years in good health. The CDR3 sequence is CASSPRDYSSGEQFF. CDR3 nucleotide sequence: TGTGCCAGCAGCCCTCGGGACTATTCCTCGGGGGAGCAGTTCTTC.